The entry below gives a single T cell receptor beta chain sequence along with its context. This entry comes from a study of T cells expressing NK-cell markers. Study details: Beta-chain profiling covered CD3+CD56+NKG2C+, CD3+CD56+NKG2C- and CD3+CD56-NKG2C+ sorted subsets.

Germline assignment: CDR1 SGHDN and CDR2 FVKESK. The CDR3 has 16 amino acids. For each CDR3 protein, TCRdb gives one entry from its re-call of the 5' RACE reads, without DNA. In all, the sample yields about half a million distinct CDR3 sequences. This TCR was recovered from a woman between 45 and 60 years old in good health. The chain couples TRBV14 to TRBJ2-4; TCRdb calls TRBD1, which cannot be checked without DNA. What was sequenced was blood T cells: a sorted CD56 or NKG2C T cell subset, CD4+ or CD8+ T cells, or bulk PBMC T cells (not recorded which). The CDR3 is CASSQDSTGAKNIQYF.